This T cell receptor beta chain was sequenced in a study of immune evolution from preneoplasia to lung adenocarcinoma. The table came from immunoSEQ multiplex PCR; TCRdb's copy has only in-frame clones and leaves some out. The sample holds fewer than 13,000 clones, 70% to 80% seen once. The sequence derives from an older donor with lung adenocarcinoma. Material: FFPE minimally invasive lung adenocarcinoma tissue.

The CDR3 DNA sequence: TGTGCCAGCAGGTCCAGCGGGAGCTCCTACAATGAGCAGTTCTTC. Protein product: CASRSSGSSYNEQFF. The chain is built from TRBV11-3 and TRBJ2-1, with 8 bases that match TRBD2. The CDR3 has 15 residues. The trim removed 6 bases at V and 0 bases at J, leaving 4 bases unmatched. The germline V gene encodes CDR1 SGHNT and CDR2 YENEEA.